Below are 30 T cell receptor beta chains sequenced from a single sample in a study of cytomegalovirus exposure and HLA in healthy donors. 60 Vbeta and 13 Jbeta primers were used in PCR. TCRdb's copy holds only in-frame clones and misses some; the assay was immunoSEQ multiplex PCR. The data contain roughly 160,000 clones, around 64% of them seen just once; the ten biggest clones take up around 2.8%. The sample taken for sequencing was PBMCs. These receptors were collected from a woman younger than 45 in good health and CMV-seronegative.

This chain joins TRBV4-1 and TRBJ2-1; no clear D gene. This CDR3 is 14 amino acids long. V was pared by 1 base and J by 6 bases, with 10 bases between. Germline lookup yields CDR1 MGHRA and CDR2 YSYEKL. CDR3 DNA: TGCGCCAGCAGCCAAGTAGTCATTAGCAATGAGCAGTTCTTC. Amino acids: CASSQVVISNEQFF.

The V gene is TRBV7-3, the J gene TRBJ2-1, with D possibly being TRBD1 (6 bases). Germline V lookup: CDR1 SGHTA, CDR2 FQGTGA. The CDR3 is made up of 15 amino acids. Trimming cost V 5 bases and J 5 bases, with 16 bases left between them. The CDR3 bases are TGTGCCAGCAGCCCCAACTCGGGGACACACAATGAGCAGTTCTTC. Translation gives CASSPNSGTHNEQFF.

By proportion, this clone is medium-sized. The same CDR3 arises from other DNA sequences in this sample as well. V usage is TRBV5-1 and J usage is TRBJ2-1; TRBD2 aligns across 9 bases. Germline V gene sequence: CDR1 SGHRS, CDR2 YFSETQ. The CDR3 covers 14 residues. Trimming took 3 bases from V and 4 from J; bases not matched to a gene: 2. CDR3 bases: TGCGCCAGCAGCTCGGCGGGAGGGTACAATGAGCAGTTCTTC. Amino acids: CASSSAGGYNEQFF.

The chain recombines TRBV30 with TRBJ2-3; the match to TRBD2 covers 12 bases. Looked up from germline, CDR1 is GTSNPN and CDR2 is SVGIG (reference sequence). The junction had 3 bases not matched to a gene; V was cut back by 4 bases and J by 4 bases. The CDR3 contains 14 residues. The DNA for the CDR3 is TGTGCCTGGAACCCTAGCGGGGGGGCAGATACGCAGTATTTT. This codes for CAWNPSGGADTQYF.

The V and J genes are TRBV30 and TRBJ2-3, with 8 bases aligning to TRBD2. V lost 6 bases and J lost 6; bases outside the gene matches: 8. CDR1 and CDR2 from the germline V gene are GTSNPN and SVGIG (reference sequence). The CDR3 is 13 residues long. In DNA, the CDR3 is TGTGCCTGCCAAGCGGGAGAGTCCGATACGCAGTATTTT. Translating gives CACQAGESDTQYF.

V gene TRBV20-1 combines with J gene TRBJ1-6; TRBD1 matches at 8 bases. CDR3 length equals 10 residues. The germline V gene encodes CDR1 DFQATT and CDR2 SNEGSKA (reference sequence). V lost 6 bases and J lost 15; bases outside the gene matches: 4. The CDR3 sequence is CSANGQGLHF. The CDR3 DNA is TGCAGTGCAAACGGACAGGGCCTCCACTTT.

This chain connects TRBV4-1 to TRBJ2-2; 14 bases are a match to TRBD2. The CDR3 runs to 21 residues. Germline lookup yields CDR1 MGHRA and CDR2 YSYEKL. J was trimmed by 4 bases and V by 6 bases; bases with no gene match: 19. Here the CDR3 DNA reads TGCGCCAGCAGGTCCTTCGAGGGACCGGGACTAGCGGGAGTCGGCACCGGGGAGCTGTTTTTT. Protein sequence: CASRSFEGPGLAGVGTGELFF.

This rearrangement joins TRBV7-9 to TRBJ1-5; 7 bases line up with TRBD1. The germline gives CDR1 SEHNR, CDR2 FQNEAQ (reference sequence). This CDR3 comprises 15 residues. Trimming took 8 bases from V and 3 from J; bases not matched to a gene: 10. The CDR3 reads CASSTADRHNQPQHF. CDR3 coding DNA: TGTGCCAGCTCTACTGCGGACAGGCACAATCAGCCCCAGCATTTT.

V gene TRBV6-4 combines with J gene TRBJ2-2; D perhaps matches TRBD2 (5 bases). CDR3 length: 14 amino acids. The V gene's germline CDR1 is MRHNA and CDR2 SNTAGT. The V end lost 0 bases, the J end lost 6 bases, and 8 bases lay between the germline ends. This CDR3 reads CASSDSWESGELFF. The CDR3, as DNA: TGTGCCAGCAGTGACTCTTGGGAGTCCGGGGAGCTGTTTTTT.

The chain links TRBV10-3 to TRBJ1-1; no clear D. CDR3 length: 11 amino acids. V shed 8 bases and J shed 1 base, with 5 bases lying between them. CDR1 and CDR2 from the germline V gene are ENHRY and SYGVKD. Written as DNA, the CDR3 is TGTGCCATCTCAGAGAACACTGAAGCTTTCTTT. This sequence encodes CAISENTEAFF.

A few counts support this clone. V gene TRBV4-2 combines with J gene TRBJ1-5; possible D gene TRBD1, 6 bases. CDR3 length: 15 residues. The germline V gene has CDR1 LGHNA and CDR2 YNFKEQ. The V end was cut by 0 bases, the J end by 5 bases, with 11 bases between. For the CDR3, the DNA is TGTGCCAGCAGCCAAGATATCAGGGGAGATCAGCCCCAGCATTTT. Translated, it gives CASSQDIRGDQPQHF.

This rearrangement joins TRBV6-6 to TRBJ1-5; TRBD1 agrees at 8 bases. The CDR3 has 14 amino acids. V trimming: 7 bases; J trimming: 3 bases; junction bases outside the gene matches: 5. The germline gives CDR1 MNHNY, CDR2 SVGAGI (reference sequence). CDR3 coding DNA: TGTGCCAGCAAGAAGGGACAGGACAATCAGCCCCAGCATTTT. Its protein is CASKKGQDNQPQHF.

The chain carries TRBV7-9 and TRBJ1-1; possible D gene TRBD1, 5 bases. There are 15 residues in the CDR3. Trimming took 1 base from V and 1 from J, leaving 10 bases between them. CDR1 SEHNR and CDR2 FQNEAQ come from the germline V gene (reference sequence). CDR3: CASSLVAGQNTEAFF. CDR3 sequence (DNA): TGTGCCAGCAGCTTAGTGGCAGGGCAGAACACTGAAGCTTTCTTT.

The V and J genes are TRBV7-9 and TRBJ2-1, with TRBD1 matching 11 bases. The CDR3 has 17 amino acids. Germline-derived CDR1 and CDR2 are SEHNR and FQNEAQ (reference sequence). The ends lost 5 bases at V and 2 bases at J; junction bases unmatched: 8. The CDR3 DNA reads as TGTGCCAGCAGCGCTATGGGACAGGGGGGCACCTACAATGAGCAGTTCTTC. Translating it yields CASSAMGQGGTYNEQFF.

V and J are TRBV11-2 and TRBJ1-2; possibly TRBD1 for D (5 bases). CDR1 and CDR2 (germline): SGHAT, FQNNGV. The CDR3 is 14 residues long. The V end lost 5 bases, the J end lost 7 bases, and 17 bases lay between the germline ends. CDR3 DNA sequence: TGTGCCAGCAGCCCATCGGGACGCGGGGTTGGCTACACCTTC. It specifies CASSPSGRGVGYTF.

The genes are TRBV6-5 and TRBJ1-5; perhaps TRBD1 as D (6 bases). Germline V lookup: CDR1 MNHEY, CDR2 SVGAGI. This CDR3 contains 13 residues. V gave up 5 bases and J gave up 1 base, with 6 bases separating them. The CDR3 sequence: CASSQGSNQPQHF. The CDR3 DNA follows: TGTGCCAGCAGTCAGGGGAGCAATCAGCCCCAGCATTTT.

This rearrangement joins TRBV2 to TRBJ1-2; D perhaps matches TRBD1 (6 bases). Germline CDR1 and CDR2: SNHLY and FYNNEI. The V and J ends lost 8 bases and 2 bases respectively, with 12 bases between them. The length of the CDR3 is 13 residues. The CDR3: CASSGTLNYGYTF. CDR3 in DNA: TGTGCCAGCTCCGGGACATTGAACTATGGCTACACCTTC. The whole variable domain, filled in from reference TRBV2 and TRBJ1-2, reads EPEVTQTPSHQVTQMGQEVILRCVPISNHLYFYWYRQILGQKVEFLVSFYNNEISEKSEIFDDQFSVERPDGSNFTLKIRSTKLEDSAMYFCASSGTLNYGYTFGSGTRLTVV.

V gene TRBV7-7 combines with J gene TRBJ2-1; 7 bases fit TRBD1. Germline-derived CDR1 and CDR2 are SSHAT and FNYEAQ (reference sequence). Trimming took 5 bases from V and 3 from J; bases not matched to a gene: 4. The CDR3 loop spans 14 amino acids. In DNA form, the CDR3 reads TGTGCCAGCAGCCCGGGACAGATCTACAATGAGCAGTTCTTC. Encoded protein: CASSPGQIYNEQFF.

The rearrangement uses TRBV4-1 and TRBJ1-1, with D unclear. Germline CDR1 is MGHRA and CDR2 is YSYEKL. This CDR3 is 14 amino acids long. Between the trimmed V and J ends, which lost 4 bases and 1 base, there was a span of 10 bases. CDR3 sequence reads: CASSPEEGNTEAFF. DNA for the CDR3: TGCGCCAGCAGCCCCGAGGAAGGGAACACTGAAGCTTTCTTT.

The sample holds a few counts of this clone. The genes are TRBV6-5 and TRBJ1-6; D unclear. Germline V gives CDR1 MNHEY, CDR2 SVGAGI. The CDR3 is made up of 14 amino acids. Trimming took 4 bases from V and 13 from J, leaving 17 bases between them. The CDR3 DNA reads TGTGCCAGCAGTTTGGCCGGGCCTGGAGGCCCCCTCCACTTT. This codes for CASSLAGPGGPLHF.

The J gene is TRBJ1-2, the V gene TRBV6-5; D remains ambiguous. In germline, CDR1 is MNHEY, CDR2 SVGAGI. Trimming pared 0 bases from V and 0 bases from J, leaving 11 bases between. The CDR3 spans 16 residues. CDR3 in amino acids: CASSYSSLVANYGYTF. The CDR3 DNA reads TGTGCCAGCAGTTACTCGAGTTTGGTAGCTAACTATGGCTACACCTTC.

The V gene is TRBV7-3, the J gene TRBJ2-7; D gene unclear. V lost 2 bases, J lost 0 bases, and 5 bases lay in between. CDR3 length equals 13 residues. Germline lookup yields CDR1 SGHTA and CDR2 FQGTGA. CDR3 in DNA: TGTGCCAGCAGCTTATCTCCCTCCTACGAGCAGTACTTC. It codes for CASSLSPSYEQYF.

CDR3 protein: CASSASLLAGVYNEQFF. Here the CDR3 DNA reads TGTGCCAGCAGTGCCTCCCTCCTAGCGGGAGTCTACAATGAGCAGTTCTTC. This chain uses TRBV25-1 with TRBJ2-1; 10 nucleotides agree with TRBD2. The germline CDR1 and CDR2 sequences are MGHDK and SYGVNS. The CDR3 runs 17 residues. V trimming: 4 bases; J trimming: 3 bases; junction bases outside the gene matches: 9.

A remark on this clone: The same CDR3 is also encoded by other DNA sequences in this sample. The chain employs TRBV6-1 and TRBJ2-2; 8 positions agree with TRBD1. Trimming cost V 6 bases and J 3 bases; bases outside gene matches: 6. Germline V lookup: CDR1 MNHNS, CDR2 SASEGT. The CDR3 consists of 15 residues. The CDR3 DNA reads TGTGCCAGCAGAAGACAGGGGTCGGACACCGGGGAGCTGTTTTTT. Residues: CASRRQGSDTGELFF.

V and J are TRBV28 and TRBJ1-2; D remains ambiguous. CDR1 is MDHEN, CDR2 SYDVKM, per germline. With 7 bases removed from V and 4 bases from J, the gap between germline ends came to 13 bases. This CDR3 is built from 13 residues. CDR3 loop: CASTEATLYGYTF. As DNA, the CDR3 is TGTGCCAGCACGGAGGCCACTCTCTATGGCTACACCTTC.

This sequence joins TRBV29-1 and TRBJ2-5, with TRBD1 matching 7 bases. There are 12 residues in the CDR3. The ends lost 5 bases at V and 6 bases at J; junction bases unmatched: 6. In germline, CDR1 is SQVTM, CDR2 ANQGSEA. The CDR3 coding sequence is TGCAGCGTTAGTGAGGGGGCACAGACCCAGTACTTC. Protein sequence: CSVSEGAQTQYF.

The V and J genes are TRBV25-1 and TRBJ2-7, with TRBD2 identical over 9 bases. The V gene end was trimmed by 2 bases and the J gene end by 5 bases; junction bases not matched to a gene: 13. Germline V lookup: CDR1 MGHDK, CDR2 SYGVNS. This CDR3 is 17 amino acids long. The CDR3 region is CASSENLAGVPPHEQYF. For the CDR3, the DNA is TGTGCCAGCAGTGAAAATTTAGCGGGAGTCCCCCCCCACGAGCAGTACTTC.

This clone was seen a few times. This chain joins TRBV19 and TRBJ2-7, with D possibly being TRBD1 (5 bases). From germline, CDR1 is LNHDA and CDR2 SQIVND (reference sequence). This CDR3 comprises 14 residues. V was shortened by 1 base and J by 9 bases, with 16 bases between the two germline ends. The CDR3 region has the DNA TGTGCCAGTAGTATAGGGCAGGGCGCAAACGGGCAGTACTTC. Protein product: CASSIGQGANGQYF.

The V gene is TRBV29-1, the J gene TRBJ2-3; TRBD2 agrees at 8 bases. From germline, CDR1 is SQVTM and CDR2 ANQGSEA. This CDR3 region has 16 residues. J gave up 0 bases and V 5 bases, and 10 bases lay outside the gene matches. This CDR3 is CSVFASGPPSTDTQYF. The CDR3 DNA follows: TGCAGCGTTTTTGCTAGCGGGCCTCCTAGCACAGATACGCAGTATTTT.

The rearrangement links TRBV6-5 to TRBJ2-7; 8 bases agree with TRBD1. CDR1 is MNHEY, CDR2 SVGAGI, per germline. CDR3 size: 14 residues. J was trimmed by 1 base and V by 8 bases; bases with no gene match: 7. The DNA for the CDR3 is TGTGCCAGCGGTAGGGACAGGAGGTCCTACGAGCAGTACTTC. This translates into CASGRDRRSYEQYF.